The text below deals with one TCR beta chain. The entry originates in a study of blood T cell repertoires in COVID-19. Original analysis: The assay estimated nucleated cells by amplifying reference gene primers. Assay: immunoSEQ multiplex PCR; the TCRdb copy retains only in-frame clones and omits some. Clone size and V and J calls were adopted from that table, with D and trimming inferred from the DNA. The sample carries about 210,000 clones, approximately 85% recorded once. CDR1 is LGHNA, CDR2 YSLEER, per germline. Between the trimmed V and J ends, which lost 0 bases and 5 bases, there was a span of 19 bases. CDR3 length equals 17 residues.

The sample taken for sequencing was peripheral blood. This receptor was obtained from a man between 50 and 59 years old with COVID-19, enrolled during active disease. The gene calls are TRBV4-3 and TRBJ2-5, with D possibly matching TRBD1 (6 bases). The CDR3 here is CASSQEYGVGGEETQYF. CDR3 sequence (DNA): TGCGCCAGCAGCCAAGAGTACGGGGTAGGGGGAGAGGAGACCCAGTACTTC.